Following are 14 T cell receptor beta chains from one sample sequenced in a study of shared clonotypes between healthy human individuals. This table comes from immunoSEQ multiplex PCR, and its TCRdb copy is limited to in-frame clones, with some not included. The table shows approximately 480,000 clones, with roughly 79% occurring only once. The sequenced sample was PBMCs. These TCRs come from a woman in her 40s in good health. Some clones in this sample may be carry-over from other donors' samples.

There are a few counts of this clone. The gene calls are TRBV7-2 and TRBJ2-2, with D perhaps TRBD2 (5 bases). CDR3 length: 17 residues. The germline V and J ends were trimmed by 0 bases and 3 bases, with 14 bases remaining between them. Germline CDR1 and CDR2: SGHTA and FQGNSA. The CDR3 region is CASSLAGRLPDTGELFF. CDR3 coding DNA: TGTGCCAGCAGCTTAGCGGGGAGACTCCCTGACACCGGGGAGCTGTTTTTT.

The V call is TRBV10-3, the J call TRBJ1-5, with 8 bases fitting TRBD1. Germline CDR1 ENHRY, CDR2 SYGVKD. Germline trimming cut 3 bases from V and 6 bases from J; bases unmatched to any gene: 7. This CDR3 has 15 residues. As DNA, the CDR3 is TGTGCCATCAGTGAAGGGCAGGGGGCGAGTCAGCCCCAGCATTTT. Amino acids: CAISEGQGASQPQHF.

This clone was observed a few times. The chain combines TRBV5-6 with TRBJ2-7; 9 nucleotides agree with TRBD1. Trimming removed 3 bases from V and 5 bases from J; junction bases left unmatched: 6. The CDR3 covers 14 residues. Germline V lookup: CDR1 SGHDT, CDR2 YYEEEE. This chain's CDR3 is CASSSGTGRHEQYF. The CDR3 DNA reads as TGTGCCAGCAGCTCCGGGACAGGGAGGCACGAGCAGTACTTC.

The V call is TRBV14, the J call TRBJ1-1; D may be TRBD1 (6 bases). CDR1 is SGHDN and CDR2 is FVKESK in the germline V gene. This CDR3 is 15 amino acids long. V was pared by 2 bases and J by 8 bases, with 18 bases between. The CDR3 DNA reads as TGTGCCAGCAGCCAATTATCAAACGGACAGCCCGAAGCTTTCTTT. Its translation: CASSQLSNGQPEAFF.

J is TRBJ2-3 and V is TRBV29-1, with D perhaps matching TRBD1 or TRBD2 (6 bases each). The germline V gene has CDR1 SQVTM and CDR2 ANQGSEA. The length of the CDR3 is 16 residues. V was cut by 6 bases and J by 4 bases, with 23 bases left in between. The CDR3 is CSVKGEQGGPPDTQYF. For the CDR3, the DNA is TGCAGCGTAAAAGGGGAGCAAGGGGGGCCTCCAGATACGCAGTATTTT.

The V gene is TRBV5-8, the J gene TRBJ1-4; D is undetermined. Trimming took 0 bases from V and 7 from J, leaving 10 bases between them. Germline-derived CDR1 and CDR2 are SGHTS and YDEGEE. This CDR3 comprises 14 residues. DNA of the CDR3: TGTGCCAGCAGCTTGGGGGCAGGATCTGAAAAACTGTTTTTT. Amino acid sequence: CASSLGAGSEKLFF.

J is TRBJ2-1 and V is TRBV19; 9 positions match TRBD1. V gave up 4 bases and J gave up 1 base; unmatched junction bases: 5. Germline CDR1 and CDR2: LNHDA and SQIVND (reference sequence). This CDR3 has 16 amino acids. CDR3 sequence reads: CASSRDRELSYNEQFF. Here the CDR3 DNA reads TGTGCCAGTAGTAGGGACAGGGAGTTGTCCTACAATGAGCAGTTCTTC.

The table lists this clone with a few counts. This chain joins TRBV29-1 and TRBJ2-7; 8 positions match TRBD2. From germline, CDR1 is SQVTM and CDR2 ANQGSEA. The CDR3 spans 14 residues. V dropped 6 bases and J dropped 3; count of bases not matched to a gene: 10. CDR3 residues: CSVQEAGAIYEQYF. The CDR3, as DNA: TGCAGCGTGCAGGAAGCGGGAGCGATCTACGAGCAGTACTTC.

The chain couples TRBV7-9 to TRBJ1-5, with D possibly being TRBD1 (5 bases). This CDR3 is built from 12 residues. V was cut by 3 bases and J by 13 bases, with 13 bases left in between. The germline gives CDR1 SEHNR, CDR2 FQNEAQ (reference sequence). The CDR3 DNA sequence: TGTGCCAGCAGCTTTGAATCGGGACCACAGCATTTT. It specifies CASSFESGPQHF.

Remarks on this clone: With a much larger clone just one base away, this may be a read error. Other DNA sequences within the sample encode an identical CDR3. The chain carries TRBV7-9 and TRBJ1-2; a possible D gene is TRBD1 (6 bases). There are 13 residues in the CDR3. The germline CDR1 and CDR2 sequences are SEHNR and FQNEAQ (reference sequence). The CDR3 coding sequence is TGTGCTAGCAGCTGGGGACAAAACTATGGCTACACCTTC. The encoded protein is CASSWGQNYGYTF.

The chain employs TRBV28 and TRBJ2-7, with D possibly matching TRBD2 (5 bases). V was trimmed by 5 bases and J by 4 bases, leaving 15 bases between them. The CDR3 length is 14 residues. Germline V gives CDR1 MDHEN, CDR2 SYDVKM. For the CDR3, the DNA is TGTGCCAGCAGTCCCCCCCGAGGACTTTACGAGCAGTACTTC. It yields the protein CASSPPRGLYEQYF.

The chain links TRBV30 to TRBJ2-6; D perhaps matches TRBD1 (6 bases). The CDR3 totals 15 residues. The ends were cut back, 5 bases at V and 0 bases at J, with 11 bases in the middle. Germline V CDR1 and CDR2: GTSNPN, SVGIG (reference sequence). The CDR3 region is CAWGGGHSGANVLTF. The CDR3 DNA follows: TGTGCCTGGGGGGGCGGGCACTCTGGGGCCAACGTCCTGACTTTC.

The chain combines TRBV19 with TRBJ2-1; 9 nucleotides align to TRBD1. The J segment lost 1 base and the V segment lost 8 bases, leaving 3 bases of the junction unmatched. The CDR3 is 14 amino acids. Germline CDR1 LNHDA, CDR2 SQIVND (reference sequence). The CDR3 region is CASLDRGSYNEQFF. In nucleotides, the CDR3 is TGTGCCAGTCTCGACAGGGGGTCCTACAATGAGCAGTTCTTC.

The gene calls are TRBV7-5 and TRBJ2-3; the D call of TRBD2 is as the table states it, not checked on the DNA. TRBV7-5 is classified as a pseudogene. This CDR3 region has 12 residues. The CDR3 bases are TGTGCCAGCAGCTCCAAGCCCTATACGCAGTATTTT. Amino acids: CASSSKPYTQYF.